These 32 T cell receptor beta chains were sequenced from one sample in a study of cytomegalovirus exposure and HLA in healthy donors. Sequenced by immunoSEQ multiplex PCR; TCRdb stores in-frame clones only, minus some. The repertoire holds 250,000 to 400,000 clones, with roughly 87% as singletons. Specimen: PBMCs. These receptors all stem from a man aged 25 to 40 in good health and CMV-seronegative.

The V gene is TRBV7-9, the J gene TRBJ2-5; D not resolved. With 7 bases removed from V and 2 bases from J, the gap between germline ends came to 11 bases. The V gene's germline CDR1 is SEHNR and CDR2 FQNEAQ (reference sequence). The CDR3 length is 13 residues. CDR3 DNA: TGTGCCAGCATTGACCCGGAGCAAGAGACCCAGTACTTC. This gives the protein CASIDPEQETQYF.

The J gene is TRBJ2-3, the V gene TRBV2; 16 bases map to TRBD2. The CDR3 consists of 18 residues. Looked up from germline, CDR1 is SNHLY and CDR2 is FYNNEI. The V segment lost 4 bases and the J segment 3 bases; nucleotides outside the gene matches: 7. Here the CDR3 DNA reads TGTGCCAGCAGTGCGGGACTAGCGGGGGGGTTTCTAACAGATACGCAGTATTTT. It specifies CASSAGLAGGFLTDTQYF. The full variable domain, in which reference TRBV2 and TRBJ2-3 provide the parts outside the CDR3, is EPEVTQTPSHQVTQMGQEVILRCVPISNHLYFYWYRQILGQKVEFLVSFYNNEISEKSEIFDDQFSVERPDGSNFTLKIRSTKLEDSAMYFCASSAGLAGGFLTDTQYFGPGTRLTVL.

This chain joins TRBV5-8 and TRBJ1-2, with 7 bases that match TRBD1. V dropped 4 bases and J dropped 4; count of bases not matched to a gene: 4. This CDR3 comprises 13 residues. The germline V gene encodes CDR1 SGHTS and CDR2 YDEGEE. CDR3 in amino acids: CASSRDSFYGYTF. The CDR3 region has the DNA TGTGCCAGCAGCCGGGACAGTTTCTATGGCTACACCTTC.

As DNA, the CDR3 is TGTGCCAGCAGGCCCGACAGGGGGAAAGGCACCGGGGAGCTGTTTTTT. Protein sequence: CASRPDRGKGTGELFF. The chain links TRBV6-6 to TRBJ2-2; 9 bases line up with TRBD1. The germline V gene encodes CDR1 MNHNY and CDR2 SVGAGI (reference sequence). V lost 6 bases to trimming and J lost 4 bases; unmatched junction nucleotides: 9. This CDR3 is built from 16 residues.

V gene TRBV10-3 combines with J gene TRBJ2-7, with 9 bases aligning to TRBD1. Germline trimming cut 6 bases from V and 5 bases from J; bases unmatched to any gene: 8. Germline CDR1 and CDR2: ENHRY and SYGVKD. This CDR3 is built from 14 residues. The CDR3 protein is CAISQTGGEDEQYF. CDR3 nucleotides: TGTGCCATCAGCCAGACAGGGGGAGAGGACGAGCAGTACTTC.

The CDR3 nucleotides read TGTGCCAGCAGTGAGCCGGGACTAGCGACCGGGGAGCTGTTTTTT. It codes for CASSEPGLATGELFF. This chain links TRBV6-1 with TRBJ2-2; 10 bases match TRBD2. The CDR3 consists of 15 residues. The V gene's germline CDR1 is MNHNS and CDR2 SASEGT. V gave up 3 bases and J gave up 5 bases; unmatched junction bases: 3.

The chain couples TRBV9 to TRBJ2-2, with 7 bases fitting TRBD1. The J segment lost 4 bases and the V segment lost 4 bases, leaving 7 bases of the junction unmatched. Germline loops: CDR1 SGDLS, CDR2 YYNGEE. The CDR3 has 15 residues. The CDR3 DNA is TGTGCCAGCAGCCGAGGGGGCGCCGGCACCGGGGAGCTGTTTTTT. Translating it yields CASSRGGAGTGELFF.

This clone has just a few counts. The chain joins TRBV2 to TRBJ1-3; maybe TRBD1 (5 bases). The V gene lost 6 bases and the J gene lost 2 bases, with 11 bases spanning the gap. The CDR3 spans 14 residues. Germline CDR1 SNHLY, CDR2 FYNNEI. CDR3 in DNA: TGTGCCAGCAGCGACCGGGGGGCTGGAAACACCATATATTTT. Translating gives CASSDRGAGNTIYF.

J is TRBJ1-1 and V is TRBV25-1; weak D call: TRBD1 (5 bases). Germline assignment: CDR1 MGHDK and CDR2 SYGVNS. CDR3 length: 13 amino acids. V lost 6 bases and J lost 6, with 14 bases in between. The CDR3 sequence: CASRWGSMAEAFF. The CDR3 nucleotides read TGTGCCAGCAGGTGGGGCAGTATGGCTGAAGCTTTCTTT.

The chain uses TRBV5-6 and TRBJ2-7; TRBD1 matches 7 bases. The CDR3 sequence is 15 residues long. In germline, CDR1 is SGHDT, CDR2 YYEEEE. V shed 4 bases, J shed 0 bases, and the junction held 7 bases outside the gene matches. DNA of the CDR3: TGTGCCAGCAGCCAACGCAGGGGGAGCTCCTACGAGCAGTACTTC. Translated: CASSQRRGSSYEQYF.

This clone occurred once. The chain has TRBV9 and TRBJ2-2, with 10 bases lining up with TRBD1. V lost 3 bases, J lost 3 bases, and 20 bases stayed unmatched. From germline, CDR1 is SGDLS and CDR2 YYNGEE. The CDR3 runs to 21 residues. The CDR3 loop is CASSGAGTGAIDPLDTGELFF. CDR3 nucleotides: TGTGCCAGCAGCGGCGCCGGGACAGGGGCGATTGACCCCCTCGACACCGGGGAGCTGTTTTTT.

V gene TRBV6-1 combines with J gene TRBJ1-2; 9 bases fit TRBD1. In germline, CDR1 is MNHNS, CDR2 SASEGT. The junction had 13 bases not matched to a gene; V was cut back by 4 bases and J by 4 bases. There are 17 residues in the CDR3. The DNA for the CDR3 is TGTGCCAGCAGTGCCACAGGGGGCGCTTATCTCGTCTATGGCTACACCTTC. Amino acid sequence: CASSATGGAYLVYGYTF.

The J gene is TRBJ1-2, the V gene TRBV7-9; D uncertain. The CDR3 covers 12 residues. Germline lookup yields CDR1 SEHNR and CDR2 FQNEAQ (reference sequence). Trimming removed 11 bases at V and 3 bases at J, with 13 bases between. The CDR3 sequence: CASTGWYYGYTF. The CDR3 nucleotides are TGTGCCTCGACGGGGTGGTACTATGGCTACACCTTC.

The chain employs TRBV5-4 and TRBJ2-1, with 10 bases aligning to TRBD2. The CDR3 runs 16 residues. CDR1 SGHNT and CDR2 YYREEE come from the germline V gene (reference sequence). With V trimmed by 0 bases and J by 3 bases, 3 bases remained unmatched. CDR3 coding DNA: TGTGCCAGCAGCTTGGAACTAGCGGGGTACTACAATGAGCAGTTCTTC. It translates to CASSLELAGYYNEQFF.

The chain has TRBV7-8 and TRBJ2-7; a weak D match, TRBD2 (6 bases). V lost 10 bases, J lost 5 bases, and 24 bases lay in between. CDR1 is SGHVS and CDR2 is FQNEAQ in the germline V gene. This CDR3 has 15 amino acids. CDR3 sequence (DNA): TGTGCCACCCCGCCGGAGGGCAGTTCAACCGACGAGCAGTACTTC. Its translation: CATPPEGSSTDEQYF.

The V call is TRBV9, the J call TRBJ2-1; 7 bases agree with TRBD1. The V and J ends lost 3 bases and 7 bases, in that order; junction bases with no gene match: 13. This CDR3 is 16 amino acids long. In germline, CDR1 is SGDLS, CDR2 YYNGEE. In DNA, the CDR3 is TGTGCCAGCAGCGATTTGACAGGGCCCCTTGCTAATGAGCAGTTCTTC. This gives the protein CASSDLTGPLANEQFF.

V and J are TRBV4-1 and TRBJ2-2; 7 bases match TRBD1. The V segment lost 4 bases and the J segment 1 base; nucleotides outside the gene matches: 9. This CDR3 comprises 17 residues. CDR1 is MGHRA, CDR2 YSYEKL, per germline. The CDR3 here is CASSLTSDRQNTGELFF. CDR3 sequence (DNA): TGCGCCAGCAGCCTAACTTCGGACAGGCAGAACACCGGGGAGCTGTTTTTT.

The rearrangement uses TRBV5-1 and TRBJ2-2; the match to TRBD1 covers 7 bases. V trimming: 0 bases; J trimming: 1 base; junction bases outside the gene matches: 3. Looked up from germline, CDR1 is SGHRS and CDR2 is YFSETQ. The CDR3 is made up of 16 amino acids. The CDR3 here is CASSLGWTGNTGELFF. The CDR3 nucleotides read TGCGCCAGCAGCTTGGGGTGGACAGGGAACACCGGGGAGCTGTTTTTT.

V gene TRBV19 combines with J gene TRBJ1-6; TRBD1 might be the D (6 bases). Germline CDR1 LNHDA, CDR2 SQIVND (reference sequence). This CDR3 spans 18 amino acids. Trimming pared 3 bases from V and 0 bases from J, leaving 15 bases between. In DNA form, the CDR3 reads TGTGCCAGTAGTATTAAGTCAGGGGTCAGCTCCTATAATTCACCCCTCCACTTT. As protein: CASSIKSGVSSYNSPLHF.

This clone was observed a single time. This rearrangement joins TRBV5-4 to TRBJ2-7; TRBD2 agrees at 7 bases. V dropped 3 bases and J dropped 2; count of bases not matched to a gene: 8. The CDR3 sequence is 15 residues long. Germline CDR1 and CDR2: SGHNT and YYREEE (reference sequence). The CDR3 loop reads CASSSKGRAPYEQYF. The CDR3 DNA follows: TGTGCCAGCAGCTCTAAGGGGAGGGCCCCCTACGAGCAGTACTTC.

The chain joins TRBV6-5 to TRBJ1-5; TRBD1 matches 10 bases. CDR1 and CDR2 from the germline V gene are MNHEY and SVGAGI. The CDR3 consists of 15 residues. The V and J ends lost 5 bases and 7 bases, in that order; junction bases with no gene match: 8. The CDR3 sequence is CASSQRQGARQPQHF. DNA of the CDR3: TGTGCCAGCAGTCAGCGACAGGGGGCAAGACAGCCCCAGCATTTT.

The chain is built from TRBV6-1 and TRBJ1-1; D remains ambiguous. The CDR3 spans 14 residues. V dropped 8 bases and J dropped 3 bases, with 16 bases sitting between them. Germline V gene sequence: CDR1 MNHNS, CDR2 SASEGT. CDR3 coding DNA: TGTGCCAGCGTTTTGGTCAGTCGGGACACTGAAGCTTTCTTT. Encoded protein: CASVLVSRDTEAFF.

The J gene is TRBJ2-7, the V gene TRBV6-6; D is undetermined. CDR3 length equals 11 residues. The germline gives CDR1 MNHNY, CDR2 SVGAGI (reference sequence). Trimming took off 6 bases at V and 0 bases at J, with 3 bases between the two ends. The CDR3 spells CASRHSYEQYF. Written as DNA, the CDR3 is TGTGCCAGCAGACACTCCTACGAGCAGTACTTC.

The rearrangement links TRBV11-1 to TRBJ2-5; D is undetermined. V was cut by 4 bases and J by 1 base, with 16 bases left in between. The germline gives CDR1 SGHAT, CDR2 FQDESV (reference sequence). This CDR3 has 16 residues. The DNA for the CDR3 is TGTGCCAGCAGCTCCGCTACTATTTCCCGCCAAGAGACCCAGTACTTC. Translation: CASSSATISRQETQYF.

The chain combines TRBV15 with TRBJ2-7; 7 bases line up with TRBD2. CDR1 and CDR2 (germline): LNHNV, YYDKDF (reference sequence). The CDR3 covers 17 residues. Trimming removed 3 bases from V and 6 bases from J; junction bases left unmatched: 17. In DNA form, the CDR3 reads TGTGCCACCAGCAGTACTTATCTGAGGAGCGGGGACTCCGAGCAGTACTTC. It encodes CATSSTYLRSGDSEQYF.

V and J are TRBV19 and TRBJ2-7; 12 bases match TRBD1. CDR1 and CDR2 from the germline V gene are LNHDA and SQIVND (reference sequence). CDR3 length equals 14 residues. V dropped 9 bases and J dropped 5; count of bases not matched to a gene: 8. As DNA, the CDR3 is TGTGCCAGCCGGGACAGGGGGCGAGGCGACGAGCAGTACTTC. Its translation: CASRDRGRGDEQYF.

The gene calls are TRBV9 and TRBJ1-1; 8 positions agree with TRBD1. Germline CDR1 reads SGDLS; CDR2 reads YYNGEE. J gave up 5 bases and V 3 bases, and 9 bases lay outside the gene matches. CDR3 length: 15 residues. In nucleotides, the CDR3 is TGTGCCAGCAGCGCGGACAGGGAATCGGGAACTGAAGCTTTCTTT. Its protein is CASSADRESGTEAFF.

This clone was seen a single time. The chain recombines TRBV4-1 with TRBJ1-1, with TRBD1 matching 9 bases. The CDR3 covers 17 residues. Germline loops: CDR1 MGHRA, CDR2 YSYEKL. The ends lost 1 base at V and 1 base at J; junction bases unmatched: 7. The CDR3 DNA is TGCGCCAGCAGCCAAGTTACAGGGGGCGTGGGGAACACTGAAGCTTTCTTT. Amino acid sequence: CASSQVTGGVGNTEAFF.

The chain combines TRBV5-4 with TRBJ1-2; weak D call: TRBD1 (5 bases). Germline V lookup: CDR1 SGHNT, CDR2 YYREEE (reference sequence). Trimming shortened V by 5 bases and J by 5 bases, and 13 bases separated the two germline ends. This CDR3 has 13 amino acids. CDR3 coding DNA: TGTGCCAGCAGAATACAGGAAAAATATGGCTACACCTTC. This sequence encodes CASRIQEKYGYTF.

The gene calls are TRBV27 and TRBJ2-1; 8 bases are shared with TRBD1. The V and J ends lost 6 bases and 6 bases, in that order; junction bases with no gene match: 1. This CDR3 is 12 amino acids long. In germline, CDR1 is MNHEY, CDR2 SMNVEV (reference sequence). As DNA, the CDR3 is TGTGCCAGCAGCACAGGGGGCAATGAGCAGTTCTTC. As protein: CASSTGGNEQFF.

The J gene is TRBJ2-7, the V gene TRBV29-1; TRBD1 matches at 9 bases. Losses at the gene ends were 0 bases for V and 3 bases for J; bases not matched to a gene: 6. Germline CDR1 and CDR2: SQVTM and ANQGSEA. The CDR3 is made up of 15 amino acids. Here the CDR3 reads CSVEDRDRADYEQYF. As DNA, the CDR3 is TGCAGCGTTGAAGATAGGGACAGGGCCGACTACGAGCAGTACTTC.

The chain has TRBV7-9 and TRBJ2-1; 9 nucleotides align to TRBD2. This CDR3 has 17 amino acids. CDR1 SEHNR and CDR2 FQNEAQ come from the germline V gene (reference sequence). V dropped 1 base and J dropped 3; count of bases not matched to a gene: 7. For the CDR3, the DNA is TGTGCCAGCAGCTTAGTAGCGGGGGCCCCCTTCTACAATGAGCAGTTCTTC. It specifies CASSLVAGAPFYNEQFF.